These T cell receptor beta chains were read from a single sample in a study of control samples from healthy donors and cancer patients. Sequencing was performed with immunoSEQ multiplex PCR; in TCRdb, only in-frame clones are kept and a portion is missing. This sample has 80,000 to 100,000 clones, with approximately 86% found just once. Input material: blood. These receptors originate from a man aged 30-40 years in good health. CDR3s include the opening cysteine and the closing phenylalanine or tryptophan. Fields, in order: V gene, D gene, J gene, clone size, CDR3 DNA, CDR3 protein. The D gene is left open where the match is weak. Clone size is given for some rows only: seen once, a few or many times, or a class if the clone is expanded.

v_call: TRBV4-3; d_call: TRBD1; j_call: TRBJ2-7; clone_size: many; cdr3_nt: TGCGCCAGCAGCCAAGATACACAGGGGCGCGAGCAGTACTTC; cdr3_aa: CASSQDTQGREQYF
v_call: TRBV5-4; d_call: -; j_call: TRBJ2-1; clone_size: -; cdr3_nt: TGTGCCAGCAGCTTGGAGGGGGGGAATGAGCAGTTCTTC; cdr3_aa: CASSLEGGNEQFF
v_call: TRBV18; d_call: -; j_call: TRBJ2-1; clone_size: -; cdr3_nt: TGTGCCAGCTCACCACCGTCAGGGAGAAGCCTGTTCTTC; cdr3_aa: CASSPPSGRSLFF
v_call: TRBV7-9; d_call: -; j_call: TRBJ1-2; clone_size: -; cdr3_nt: TGTGCCAGCAGCACATGGCCAAACGGGGGCTACACCTTC; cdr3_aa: CASSTWPNGGYTF
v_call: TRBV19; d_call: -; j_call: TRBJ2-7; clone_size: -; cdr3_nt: TGTGCCAGTAGTCGGGACGGGTCCTACGAGCAGTACTTC; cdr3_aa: CASSRDGSYEQYF
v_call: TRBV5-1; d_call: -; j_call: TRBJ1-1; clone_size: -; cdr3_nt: TGCGCCACCTCAAGTCGGGGCTCAATGAACACTGAAGCTTTCTTT; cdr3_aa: CATSSRGSMNTEAFF
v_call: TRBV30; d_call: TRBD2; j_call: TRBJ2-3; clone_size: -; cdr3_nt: TGTGCCTGGAGCGGGCTAGCGGGAGGGGTAGATACGCAGTATTTT; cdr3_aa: CAWSGLAGGVDTQYF
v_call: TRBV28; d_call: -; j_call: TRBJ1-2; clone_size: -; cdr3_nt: TGTGCCAGCAGTCTAGATTCAGGTCGGTTCGGCTACACCTTC; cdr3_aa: CASSLDSGRFGYTF
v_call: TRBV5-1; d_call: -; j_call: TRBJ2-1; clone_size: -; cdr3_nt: TGCGCCAGCAGAATCTCAAGCTCCTACAATGAGCAGTTCTTC; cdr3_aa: CASRISSSYNEQFF
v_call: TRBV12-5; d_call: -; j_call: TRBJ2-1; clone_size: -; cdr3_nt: TGTGCTAGTGGTTTGTCCGCCTACAATGAGCAGTTCTTC; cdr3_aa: CASGLSAYNEQFF
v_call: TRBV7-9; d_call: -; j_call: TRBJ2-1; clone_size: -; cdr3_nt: TGTGCCAGCAGCTTAGGTTATGCGGGAACCTACAATGAGCAGTTCTTC; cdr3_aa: CASSLGYAGTYNEQFF
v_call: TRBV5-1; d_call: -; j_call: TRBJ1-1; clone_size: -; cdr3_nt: TGCGCCAGCAGCTTGATTGGGGGCACTGAAGCTTTCTTT; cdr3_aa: CASSLIGGTEAFF
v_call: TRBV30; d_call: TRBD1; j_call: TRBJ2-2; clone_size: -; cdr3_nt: TGTGCCTGGAGTCAGGGGGTCACCGGGGAGCTGTTTTTT; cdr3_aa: CAWSQGVTGELFF
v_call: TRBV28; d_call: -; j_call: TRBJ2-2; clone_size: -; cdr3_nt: TGTGCCAGCAGGCCCGGGACTGTTAACACCGGGGAGCTGTTTTTT; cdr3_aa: CASRPGTVNTGELFF
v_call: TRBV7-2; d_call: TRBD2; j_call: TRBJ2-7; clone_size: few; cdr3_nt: TGTGCCAGCAGCCCGACTAGCGGGGGATCCTACGAGCAGTACTTC; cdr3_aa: CASSPTSGGSYEQYF
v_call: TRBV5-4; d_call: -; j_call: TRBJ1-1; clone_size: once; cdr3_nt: TGTGCCAGCAGCCCTGGACTGAACACTGAAGCTTTCTTT; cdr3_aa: CASSPGLNTEAFF
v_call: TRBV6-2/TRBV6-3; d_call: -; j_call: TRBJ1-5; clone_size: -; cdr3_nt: TGTGCCAGCAGTTACGAGAGTAGGAATCAGCCCCAGCATTTT; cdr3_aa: CASSYESRNQPQHF
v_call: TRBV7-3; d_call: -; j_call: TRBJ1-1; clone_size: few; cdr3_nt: TGTGCCAGCAGCTCCGGACGGATGAACACTGAAGCTTTCTTT; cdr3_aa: CASSSGRMNTEAFF
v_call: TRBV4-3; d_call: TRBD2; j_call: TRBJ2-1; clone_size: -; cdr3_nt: TGCGCCAGCAGCCAAGATCTTAGACTAGCGGGAGCTTATTTCGTTGGCTACAATGAGCAGTTCTTC; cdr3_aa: CASSQDLRLAGAYFVGYNEQFF
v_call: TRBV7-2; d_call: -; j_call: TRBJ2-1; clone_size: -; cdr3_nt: TGTGCCAGCAGTCCTGGCCGGCCGAGCTCCTACAATGAGCAGTTCTTC; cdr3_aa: CASSPGRPSSYNEQFF
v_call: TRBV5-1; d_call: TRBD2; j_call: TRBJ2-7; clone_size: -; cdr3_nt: TGCGCCAGCAGCGGCGGACTAGCGACAAATTCCTACGAGCAGTACTTC; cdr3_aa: CASSGGLATNSYEQYF
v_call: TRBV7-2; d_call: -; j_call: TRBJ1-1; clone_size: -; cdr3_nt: TGTGCCAGCAGCTTAGCTTACACTGAAGCTTTCTTT; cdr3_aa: CASSLAYTEAFF
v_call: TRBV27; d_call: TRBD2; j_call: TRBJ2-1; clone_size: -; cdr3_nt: TGTGCCAGCAGCCTTCGACTAGCGGCATCCCGAAATGAGCAGTTCTTC; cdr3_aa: CASSLRLAASRNEQFF
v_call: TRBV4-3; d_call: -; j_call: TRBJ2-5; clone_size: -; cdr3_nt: TGCGCCAGCAGCCAAGCCGTTAGCGCGGGGGAGACCCAGTACTTC; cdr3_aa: CASSQAVSAGETQYF
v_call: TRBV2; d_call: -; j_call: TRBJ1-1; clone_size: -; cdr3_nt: TGTGCCAGCAGGGTAGACGGGCAGTTGAACACTGAAGCTTTCTTT; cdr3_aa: CASRVDGQLNTEAFF
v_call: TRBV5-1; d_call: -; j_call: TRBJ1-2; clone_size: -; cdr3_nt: TGCGCCAGCAGCTTGGATGGTGGGGGTGGCTACACCTTC; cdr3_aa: CASSLDGGGGYTF
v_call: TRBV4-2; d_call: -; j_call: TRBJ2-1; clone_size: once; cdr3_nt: TGTGCCAGCAGCCAAGATCGCAATGAGCAGTTCTTC; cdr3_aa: CASSQDRNEQFF
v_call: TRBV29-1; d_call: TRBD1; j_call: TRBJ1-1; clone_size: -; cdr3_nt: TGCAGCGTACACCGGACAGGGGGCCAAGCTTTCTTT; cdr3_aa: CSVHRTGGQAFF
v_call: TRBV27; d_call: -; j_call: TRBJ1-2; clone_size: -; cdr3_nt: TGTGCCAGCAGTTTATCGTATCCAGCTACTAACTATGGCTACACCTTC; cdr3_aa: CASSLSYPATNYGYTF
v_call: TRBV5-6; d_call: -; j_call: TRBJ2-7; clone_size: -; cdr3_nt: TGTGCCAGCAGCTTGGCGGAGTCAGTCTACGAGCAGTACTTC; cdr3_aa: CASSLAESVYEQYF
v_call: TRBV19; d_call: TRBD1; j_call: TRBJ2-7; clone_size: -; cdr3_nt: TGTGCCACCGGGGACAGTTCCTACGAGCAGTACTTC; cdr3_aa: CATGDSSYEQYF
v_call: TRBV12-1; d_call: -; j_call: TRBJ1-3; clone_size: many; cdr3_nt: TGTGCCAGCAGCTTTGCGCTATGGGAAAACACCATATATTTT; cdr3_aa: CASSFALWENTIYF
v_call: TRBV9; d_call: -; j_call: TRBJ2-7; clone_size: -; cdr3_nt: TGTGCCAGCAGCGTAGACGTAGGGCAACCCTACGAGCAGTACTTC; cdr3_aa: CASSVDVGQPYEQYF
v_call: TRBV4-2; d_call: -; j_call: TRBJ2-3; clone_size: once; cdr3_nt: TGTGCCAGCAGCCAAGGGGAGGGGGCCAGGAGAAGGAAAGATACGCAGTATTTT; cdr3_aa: CASSQGEGARRRKDTQYF
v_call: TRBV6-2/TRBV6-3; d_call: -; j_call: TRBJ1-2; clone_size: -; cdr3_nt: TGTGCCAGCAGCAAGGCCAACTATGGCTACACCTTC; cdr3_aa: CASSKANYGYTF
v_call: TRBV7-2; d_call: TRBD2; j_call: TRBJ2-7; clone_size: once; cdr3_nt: TGTGCCAGCAGCACCGGGACTAGCGTCTACGAGCAGTACTTC; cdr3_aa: CASSTGTSVYEQYF
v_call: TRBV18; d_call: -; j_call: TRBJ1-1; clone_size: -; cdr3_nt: TGTGCCAGCCAACTCGGGGGCGGGAACACTGAAGCTTTCTTT; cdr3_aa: CASQLGGGNTEAFF
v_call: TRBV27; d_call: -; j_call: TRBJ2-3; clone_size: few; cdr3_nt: TGTGCCAGCAGCTTGGTTAGCGCTCAAGATACGCAGTATTTT; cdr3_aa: CASSLVSAQDTQYF
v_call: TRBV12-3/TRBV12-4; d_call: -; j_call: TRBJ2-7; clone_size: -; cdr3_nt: TGTGCCAGCAGTTTAGGGCTAGACGAGCAGTACTTC; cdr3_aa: CASSLGLDEQYF
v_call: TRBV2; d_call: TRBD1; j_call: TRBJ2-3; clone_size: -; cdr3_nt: TGTGCCAGTATGGGGACAGGGGGCGAAGCAGATACGCAGTATTTT; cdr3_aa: CASMGTGGEADTQYF
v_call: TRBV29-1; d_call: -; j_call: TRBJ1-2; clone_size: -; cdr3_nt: TGCAGCGTTGAAGATGGGCCGGGATCATTCTATGGCTACACCTTC; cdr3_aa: CSVEDGPGSFYGYTF
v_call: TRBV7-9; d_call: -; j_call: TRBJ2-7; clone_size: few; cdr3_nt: TGTGCCAGCAGTACGGGCGCCTACGAGCAGTACTTC; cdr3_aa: CASSTGAYEQYF
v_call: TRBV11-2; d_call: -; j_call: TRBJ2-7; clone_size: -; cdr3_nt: TGTGCCAGCAGCCCGGACATGACCTACGAGCAGTACTTC; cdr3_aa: CASSPDMTYEQYF
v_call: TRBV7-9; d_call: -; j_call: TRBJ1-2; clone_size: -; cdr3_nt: TGTGCCAGCAGCTTACTTGGGAAGGGCTACACCTTC; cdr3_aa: CASSLLGKGYTF
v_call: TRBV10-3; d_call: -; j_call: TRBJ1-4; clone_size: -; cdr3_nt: TGTGCCATCAGTGAGGTCGTAGGAGTTAATGAAAAACTGTTTTTT; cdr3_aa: CAISEVVGVNEKLFF
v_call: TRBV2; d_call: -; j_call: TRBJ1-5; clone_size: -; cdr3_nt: TGTGCCAGCAGTCGGTCAGAAAGCAATCAGCCCCAGCATTTT; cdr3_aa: CASSRSESNQPQHF
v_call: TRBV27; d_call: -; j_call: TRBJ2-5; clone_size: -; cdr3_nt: TGTGCCAGCAGTTATGGGGAGACCCAGTACTTC; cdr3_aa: CASSYGETQYF
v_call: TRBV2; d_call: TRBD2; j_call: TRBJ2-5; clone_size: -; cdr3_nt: TGTGCCAGCATGCGACTAGCGCAGAGGATCCAAGAGACCCAGTACTTC; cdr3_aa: CASMRLAQRIQETQYF
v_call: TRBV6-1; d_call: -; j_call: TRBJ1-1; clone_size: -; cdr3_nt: TGTGCCAGCAGTGAAATTTTTGTGTTGAGCACTGAAGCTTTCTTT; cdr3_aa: CASSEIFVLSTEAFF
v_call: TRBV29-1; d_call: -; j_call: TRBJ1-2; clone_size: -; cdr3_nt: TGCAGCGTTGAAGTAACCCCTGGCTTTGGCTACACCTTC; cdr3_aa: CSVEVTPGFGYTF
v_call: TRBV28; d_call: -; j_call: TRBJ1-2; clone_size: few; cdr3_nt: TGTGCCAGCAAAGGGCCGGCTAACTATGGCTACACCTTC; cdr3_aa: CASKGPANYGYTF
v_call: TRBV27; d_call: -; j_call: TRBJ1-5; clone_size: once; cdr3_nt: TGTGCCAGCCGACCTACCGGGTCACGTCAGCCCCAGCATTTT; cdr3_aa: CASRPTGSRQPQHF
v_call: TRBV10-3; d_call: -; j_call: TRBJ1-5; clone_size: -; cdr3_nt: TGTGCCATCAGTGAGTTGAGCAATCAGCCCCAGCATTTT; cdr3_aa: CAISELSNQPQHF
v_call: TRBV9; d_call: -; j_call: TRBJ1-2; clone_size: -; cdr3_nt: TGTGCCAGCACCGACAATCCCAGGGTAAACTATGGCTACACCTTC; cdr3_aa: CASTDNPRVNYGYTF
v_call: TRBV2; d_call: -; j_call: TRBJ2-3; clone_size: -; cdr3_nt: TGTGCCAGCATCCCGGGTGGGACTAGCACAGATACGCAGTATTTT; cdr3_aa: CASIPGGTSTDTQYF
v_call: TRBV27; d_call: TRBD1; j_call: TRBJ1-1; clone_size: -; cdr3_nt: TGTGCCAGCACTAAGGGGGGACAGTTGAACACTGAAGCTTTCTTT; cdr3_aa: CASTKGGQLNTEAFF
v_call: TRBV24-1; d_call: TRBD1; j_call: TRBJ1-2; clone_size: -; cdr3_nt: TGTGCCATCCAGGGGGCCGAACCAAAGAACTATGGCTACACCTTC; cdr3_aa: CAIQGAEPKNYGYTF
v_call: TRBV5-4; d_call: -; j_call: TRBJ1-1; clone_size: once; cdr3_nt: TGTGCCGTAAAGGCGGGACCGAACACTGAAGCTTTCTTT; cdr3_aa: CAVKAGPNTEAFF
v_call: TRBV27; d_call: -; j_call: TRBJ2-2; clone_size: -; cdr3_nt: TGTGCCAGCAGTTTCAAACAGGCTAACACCGGGGAGCTGTTTTTT; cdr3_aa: CASSFKQANTGELFF
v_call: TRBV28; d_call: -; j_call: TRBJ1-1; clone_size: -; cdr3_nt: TGTGCCAGCTCAGGGTATCGGGTGAACACTGAAGCTTTCTTT; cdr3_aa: CASSGYRVNTEAFF